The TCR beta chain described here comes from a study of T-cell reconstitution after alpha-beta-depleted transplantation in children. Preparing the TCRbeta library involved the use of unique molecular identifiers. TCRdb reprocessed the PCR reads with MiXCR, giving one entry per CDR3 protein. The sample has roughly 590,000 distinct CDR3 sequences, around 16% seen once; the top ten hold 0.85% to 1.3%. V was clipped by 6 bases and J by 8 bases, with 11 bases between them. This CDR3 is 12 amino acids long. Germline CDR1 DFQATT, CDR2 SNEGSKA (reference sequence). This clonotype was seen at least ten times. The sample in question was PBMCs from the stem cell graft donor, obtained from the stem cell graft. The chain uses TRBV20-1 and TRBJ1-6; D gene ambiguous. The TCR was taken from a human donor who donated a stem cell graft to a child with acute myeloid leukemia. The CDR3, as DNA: TGCAGTGCGGCCCGAGACCATTCACCCCTCCACTTT. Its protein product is CSAARDHSPLHF.